These T cell receptor beta chains were read from a single sample in a study of regulatory T cells in long-lasting Graves disease. TCRdb reprocessed the multiplex PCR reads with MiXCR, giving one entry per CDR3 protein. The repertoire holds roughly 490,000 distinct CDR3 sequences, with 22% as singletons. Sequencing used peripheral blood mononuclear cells (PBMCs), obtained when the disease was refractory, from a patient treated with antithyroid drugs. These receptor sequences come from a female donor with Graves disease. Both conserved end residues are part of each CDR3. D genes are given only for firm matches. Size tells how often a clone was seen (once, few, many) or the class of an expanded clone, and some rows leave it out.

J gene	V gene	D gene	clone size	CDR3 protein	CDR3 DNA
TRBJ2-7	TRBV7-9	-	few	CASSRLPSSYEQYF	TGTGCCAGCAGCCGTCTACCGAGCTCCTACGAGCAGTACTTC
TRBJ2-7	TRBV7-3	-	-	CASSQGNGRAGEQYF	TGTGCCAGCAGCCAAGGGAATGGTCGGGCCGGCGAGCAGTACTTC
TRBJ2-7	TRBV20-1	-	many	CSASPGYSYEQYF	TGCAGTGCTAGTCCCGGGTATTCCTACGAGCAGTACTTC
TRBJ2-7	TRBV7-2	TRBD2	many	CASSPSVLAGAYEQYF	TGTGCCAGCAGCCCCTCCGTTCTAGCGGGGGCCTACGAGCAGTACTTC
TRBJ2-2	TRBV20-1	-	-	CSAPEGGGSTGELFF	TGCAGTGCCCCCGAAGGGGGAGGTAGCACCGGGGAGCTGTTTTTT
TRBJ1-1	TRBV19	TRBD1	many	CASSISQGARGTEAFF	TGTGCCAGTAGTATATCACAGGGGGCGCGGGGCACTGAAGCTTTCTTT
TRBJ1-1	TRBV19	-	-	CASSRALGSTEAFF	TGTGCCAGTAGTCGCGCCCTCGGAAGCACTGAAGCTTTCTTT
TRBJ1-5	TRBV20-1	-	few	CSARQSRTDSNQPQHF	TGCAGTGCTAGGCAATCAAGGACGGATAGCAATCAGCCCCAGCATTTT
TRBJ2-1	TRBV20-1	-	-	CSASRGNEQFF	TGCAGTGCTAGTAGAGGGAATGAGCAGTTCTTC
TRBJ2-1	TRBV28	TRBD2	few	CASSTQTSGRTFLLTEQFF	TGTGCCAGCAGCACCCAGACTAGCGGGAGAACGTTTCTCCTTACTGAGCAGTTCTTC
TRBJ2-7	TRBV4-2	-	few	CASSLQGSEQYF	TGTGCCAGCAGCCTACAGGGATCCGAGCAGTACTTC
TRBJ2-7	TRBV3-1	TRBD2	-	CASSQVLAGEQYF	TGTGCCAGCAGCCAAGTTTTAGCGGGGGAGCAGTACTTC
TRBJ2-7	TRBV6-5	-	many	CASSWGAGKSYEQYF	TGTGCCAGCAGTTGGGGTGCAGGGAAATCGTACGAGCAGTACTTC
TRBJ2-7	TRBV7-2	TRBD1	many	CASSSNVGQGGEQYF	TGTGCCAGCAGCTCCAACGTGGGACAGGGAGGCGAGCAGTACTTC
TRBJ2-1	TRBV28	TRBD2	-	CASSLSGRSYNEQFF	TGTGCCAGCAGCCTAAGCGGGAGGTCCTACAATGAGCAGTTCTTC
TRBJ2-7	TRBV5-1	TRBD2	-	CASSTTGLAASYEQYF	TGCGCCAGCAGCACCACTGGACTAGCGGCCTCCTACGAGCAGTACTTC
TRBJ2-5	TRBV5-1	TRBD2	few	CASSTGLAGLDQETQYF	TGCGCCAGTTCTACGGGACTAGCGGGGCTAGACCAAGAGACCCAGTACTTC
TRBJ2-5	TRBV27	-	-	CASSLLMGALETQYF	TGTGCCAGCAGTTTATTGATGGGGGCCCTGGAGACCCAGTACTTC
TRBJ1-5	TRBV28	-	many	CASSRWDSNQPQHF	TGTGCCAGCAGCCGCTGGGACAGCAATCAGCCCCAGCATTTT
TRBJ1-2	TRBV12-5	-	-	CASGPQGGESGYTF	TGTGCTAGTGGTCCCCAAGGGGGGGAGAGTGGCTACACCTTC
TRBJ2-1	TRBV5-1	-	few	CASSFSLSSWNEQFF	TGCGCCAGCAGCTTCTCCCTAAGTTCGTGGAATGAGCAGTTCTTC
TRBJ1-4	TRBV4-3	-	-	CASSQDQTTNEKLFF	TGCGCCAGCAGCCAAGATCAGACAACTAATGAAAAACTGTTTTTT
TRBJ2-2	TRBV5-1	TRBD1	-	CASSSPGQGFISTGELFF	TGCGCCAGCAGCTCTCCGGGACAGGGCTTTATCAGCACCGGGGAGCTGTTTTTT
TRBJ2-6	TRBV12-3/TRBV12-4	-	many	CASSLVRGANVLTF	TGTGCCAGCAGTTTAGTTCGGGGGGCCAACGTCCTGACTTTC
TRBJ2-5	TRBV6-9	TRBD2	many	CASSYVSSGSLETQYF	TGTGCCAGCAGTTACGTCTCTAGCGGGAGCTTGGAGACCCAGTACTTC
TRBJ1-4	TRBV19	-	-	CASSADRISTNEKLFF	TGTGCCAGTAGTGCAGACAGGATTTCAACTAATGAAAAACTGTTTTTT
TRBJ2-3	TRBV6-2/TRBV6-3	-	-	CASSYFGKSDTQYF	TGTGCCAGCAGTTACTTTGGGAAGTCAGATACGCAGTATTTT
TRBJ1-1	TRBV9	-	few	CASSVEKDTEAFF	TGTGCCAGCAGCGTAGAGAAGGACACTGAAGCTTTCTTT
TRBJ1-6	TRBV15	-	few	CATSRNAAVNSPLHF	TGTGCCACCAGCAGAAACGCGGCAGTTAATTCACCCCTCCACTTT
TRBJ1-2	TRBV12-3/TRBV12-4	TRBD1	many	CASLPMTGNYGYTF	TGTGCCAGTCTACCTATGACAGGGAACTATGGCTACACCTTC
TRBJ2-1	TRBV3-1	TRBD1	-	CASRPDRGRVFEQFF	TGTGCCAGCAGACCTGACAGGGGCCGAGTTTTCGAGCAGTTCTTC
TRBJ2-3	TRBV6-1	TRBD1	once	CASLPGTGVSDTQYF	TGTGCCAGCCTGCCCGGGACAGGGGTCTCAGATACGCAGTATTTT
TRBJ2-1	TRBV5-6	TRBD1	few	CASSFPGTGTHNEQFF	TGTGCCAGCAGCTTCCCAGGGACAGGGACCCACAATGAGCAGTTCTTC
TRBJ2-4	TRBV7-2	TRBD1	few	CASSSRRTGRHIQYF	TGTGCCAGCAGCTCAAGGAGGACAGGGAGGCACATTCAGTACTTC
TRBJ2-4	TRBV10-3	-	-	CAISVLYGGDIQYF	TGTGCCATCAGCGTCCTTTACGGGGGAGACATTCAGTACTTC
TRBJ2-1	TRBV30	TRBD1	-	CAWSVGTGAYNEQFF	TGTGCCTGGAGTGTGGGGACAGGGGCCTACAATGAGCAGTTCTTC
TRBJ2-5	TRBV5-5	-	few	CASSLGRTSIETQYF	TGTGCCAGCAGCTTGGGCCGGACGAGCATAGAGACCCAGTACTTC
TRBJ1-1	TRBV19	-	-	CASSIRNTEAFF	TGTGCCAGTAGTATAAGAAACACTGAAGCTTTCTTT
TRBJ2-5	TRBV20-1	-	many	CSARDLGGETQYF	TGCAGTGCTAGGGATCTAGGAGGGGAGACCCAGTACTTC
TRBJ1-4	TRBV28	TRBD1	many	CASSYGTRLYSRTGGIPKLFF	TGTGCCAGCAGCTATGGAACTCGCCTCTATTCCCGGACAGGGGGCATTCCAAAACTGTTTTTT
TRBJ1-6	TRBV18	-	once	CASSEVWDSPLHF	TGTGCCAGCTCAGAGGTCTGGGATTCACCCCTCCACTTT
TRBJ2-4	TRBV12-3/TRBV12-4	-	many	CASSWDTGDPENIQYF	TGTGCCAGCAGTTGGGACACGGGGGACCCCGAAAACATTCAGTACTTC
TRBJ1-1	TRBV12-3/TRBV12-4	-	many	CASSFSQPQAFF	TGTGCCAGCAGTTTTTCACAACCCCAAGCTTTCTTT
TRBJ1-1	TRBV5-1	-	few	CASSLGQGVKTEAFF	TGCGCCAGCAGCTTGGGGCAGGGAGTAAAAACTGAAGCTTTCTTT
TRBJ1-6	TRBV2	-	many	CASTTLGGTAGLLHF	TGTGCCAGCACTACCCTGGGGGGGACCGCGGGTCTCCTCCACTTT
TRBJ1-2	TRBV5-4	TRBD1	-	CASSLRAGGDYGYTF	TGTGCCAGCAGCCTGAGGGCAGGGGGCGACTATGGCTACACCTTC
TRBJ1-2	TRBV24-1	-	-	CATSDSRALGGYTF	TGTGCCACCAGTGATTCCCGGGCCCTCGGGGGCTACACCTTC
TRBJ2-7	TRBV5-1	TRBD1	-	CASSAWTGYEQYF	TGCGCCAGCAGCGCCTGGACAGGGTACGAGCAGTACTTC
TRBJ2-3	TRBV7-2	TRBD2	-	CASSSNLAGETDTQYF	TGTGCCAGCAGCTCTAACCTAGCGGGGGAAACAGATACGCAGTATTTT
TRBJ2-5	TRBV11-2	-	many	CASSKSQETQYF	TGTGCCAGCAGCAAATCCCAAGAGACCCAGTACTTC
TRBJ2-5	TRBV6-5	-	-	CASSSVGIGETQYF	TGTGCCAGCAGTTCGGTAGGGATTGGAGAGACCCAGTACTTC
TRBJ1-1	TRBV29-1	TRBD1	many	CSVATTGRVNTEAFF	TGCAGCGTTGCCACGACAGGGCGAGTGAACACTGAAGCTTTCTTT